These T cell receptor beta chains were read from a single sample in a study of identical twins' blood T cells. TCRdb fed the 5' RACE reads into MiXCR, producing one record per CDR3 protein. The table lists a few hundred thousand distinct CDR3 sequences, roughly 27% of them singletons. The sequencing input was PBMCs. All receptors come from a woman between 18 and 55 years old in good health. The CDR3 runs from the conserved cysteine through the conserved F or W.

J gene: TRBJ1-1
V gene: TRBV7-6
CDR3 protein: CASRLSGANTEAFF

J gene: TRBJ1-2
V gene: TRBV28
CDR3 protein: CASSEPETGGSDGYTF

J gene: TRBJ2-1
V gene: TRBV20-1
CDR3 protein: CSARVKPGLAGVYYNEQFF

J gene: TRBJ2-1
V gene: TRBV7-6
CDR3 protein: CASSLRRGGDEQFF

J gene: TRBJ1-6
V gene: TRBV6-1
CDR3 protein: CASSDSGGLPSLHF

J gene: TRBJ2-1
V gene: TRBV9
CDR3 protein: CASSVMGSSYNEQFF

J gene: TRBJ2-5
V gene: TRBV25-1
CDR3 protein: CASSDREDGGLQETQYF

J gene: TRBJ1-1
V gene: TRBV3-1
CDR3 protein: CASSPKTTGVGGEAFF

J gene: TRBJ2-1
V gene: TRBV9
CDR3 protein: CASSVVSTSEQFF

J gene: TRBJ2-2
V gene: TRBV20-1
CDR3 protein: CSALKGGVPGELFF

J gene: TRBJ2-1
V gene: TRBV12-5
CDR3 protein: CASGMGRNEQFF